This TCR beta chain was sequenced in a study of cytomegalovirus exposure and HLA in healthy donors. Healthy bone marrow donors made up the cohort. Concerning this clone itself: Its target is unknown.

V lost 2 bases, J lost 4 bases, and 1 base stayed unmatched. CDR1 is SGDLS, CDR2 YYNGEE, per germline. This CDR3 is built from 13 residues. General study points: About 90% or about 30% of the time was how often most TCR beta V segments were productive, according to an earlier analysis. Listed as cytomegalovirus-associated were 150 or so TCR beta chains.

Vbeta (60) and Jbeta (13) primers were used in the PCR. Sequencing was performed with immunoSEQ multiplex PCR; in TCRdb, only in-frame clones are kept and a portion is missing. The data hold about 120,000 clones, with 55% to 75% observed a single time. This rearrangement joins TRBV9 to TRBJ1-1; the match to TRBD1 covers 8 bases. This clonotype was sampled from a woman in her forties in good health and CMV-seropositive. Source material: PBMCs. The CDR3 bases are TGTGCCAGCAGCGTCCAGGGGGCCACTGAAGCTTTCTTT. Amino acid sequence: CASSVQGATEAFF.